The entry that follows covers one TCR beta chain sequence. Its antigen is unidentified. The treatment is: oral pan-JAK inhibitor, 5-10 mg twice daily. Starting from PBMCs, sorting isolated CD4+ and CD8+ T cells. The sequencing template was cDNA reverse transcribed from extracted RNA. Data came from immunoSEQ multiplex PCR; TCRdb stores just in-frame clones and leaves some out. The sample records 180,000 or so clones, about three fifths being singletons. The data derive from a study of CD8+ T cells in alopecia areata. Study background: Severity scoring for treated patients was based on the percentage of affected scalp area.

Germline lookup yields CDR1 GTSNPN and CDR2 SVGIG (reference sequence). Trimming at V came to 2 bases and at J to 12 bases, leaving 9 bases not matched to a gene. The CDR3 extends over 12 amino acids. The study's findings and limits: Higher clonality than in normal scalp was seen in lesional scalp, especially alopecia totalis/universalis.

V is TRBV30 and J is TRBJ1-2; 7 bases agree with TRBD1. The input for sequencing was CD4+ T cells sorted from blood, taken at roughly week 55, from a patient treated with tofacitinib. This receptor was taken from a human donor with alopecia areata. The CDR3 DNA reads TGTGCCTGGAGTTCAAACAGGGGTCCCGACACCTTC. Translated: CAWSSNRGPDTF.